There are a few counts of the clone carrying this TCR beta chain. Its antigen is currently unknown. Prepared libraries of TCR beta cDNA carried unique molecular identifiers. TCRdb fed the PCR reads into MiXCR, producing one record per CDR3 protein. The sample holds approximately 690,000 distinct CDR3 sequences, around 60% seen once. Germline loops: CDR1 ENHRY, CDR2 SYGVKD. Trimming shortened V by 5 bases and J by 0 bases, and 8 bases separated the two germline ends. This CDR3 comprises 14 residues. The data derive from a study of post-analysis software for immune sequencing data. Study-wide results and limits: TRBV segments more frequent in patients than in controls numbered five and included TRBV5-6, TRBV5-1 and TRBV20-1. Controls significantly exceeded multiple sclerosis patients in normalized Chao1 diversity.

The receptor was derived from a girl under 10 years old with multiple sclerosis. Sequencing was carried out using blood. This chain links TRBV10-3 with TRBJ2-1; possible D gene TRBD2, 6 bases. CDR3 residues: CAISTGDSYNEQFF. The CDR3 DNA follows: TGTGCCATCAGTACGGGAGACTCCTACAATGAGCAGTTCTTC.